These T cell receptor beta chains were read from a single sample in a study of CD8+CD57+ T cells in acquired aplastic anemia. TCRdb independently ran MiXCR on the reads; one entry per CDR3 protein. The data contain 200,000 to 250,000 distinct CDR3 sequences, roughly 55% of them singletons. Sequenced input: sorted CD4+, CD8+, or CD8+CD57+ T cells (not recorded which) from PBMCs. The receptor set was obtained from a human donor in good health. Each CDR3 is given with its conserved first and last residue. D genes are given only for firm matches. Clone size is given for some rows only: seen once, a few or many times, or a class if the clone is expanded.

clone_size cdr3_length d_call j_call v_call cdr3_nt cdr3_aa
few 13 TRBD1 TRBJ1-2 TRBV6-5 TGTGCCAGCAGGACGGACAGGGAGGATGGCTACACCTTC CASRTDREDGYTF
NA 15 NA TRBJ2-1 TRBV11-1 TGTGCCAGCAGGAACATCGACATTGTCTACAATGAGCAGTTCTTC CASRNIDIVYNEQFF
once 16 TRBD2 TRBJ2-2 TRBV24-1 TGTGCCACCAACGGTCCAGGGAGCGGGAGCGGCGGGGAGCTGTTTTTT CATNGPGSGSGGELFF
NA 15 TRBD1 TRBJ2-5 TRBV24-1 TGTGCCACCAGTGCTGGGACAGGGGTTAGTGAGACCCAGTACTTC CATSAGTGVSETQYF
many 13 NA TRBJ1-1 TRBV6-2/TRBV6-3 TGTGCCAGCAGTTACGCAGGGAGCACTGAAGCTTTCTTT CASSYAGSTEAFF
few 14 NA TRBJ2-7 TRBV12-3/TRBV12-4 TGTGCCAGCAGCCCTGTCCAGAGCACCTACGAGCAGTACTTC CASSPVQSTYEQYF
NA 13 NA TRBJ1-1 TRBV25-1 TGTGCCAGCACCCCAGGGGAGAACACTGAAGCTTTCTTT CASTPGENTEAFF
once 15 NA TRBJ2-6 TRBV7-6 TGTGCCAGCGGCCTAGATAAGTATGGGGCCAACGTCCTGACTTTC CASGLDKYGANVLTF
NA 14 TRBD1 TRBJ1-1 TRBV30 TGTGCCGGCGACAGGGGATCTCGGAACACTGAAGCTTTCTTT CAGDRGSRNTEAFF
NA 10 NA TRBJ2-1 TRBV20-1 TGCAGTGCTCAGCGGAATGAGCAGTTCTTC CSAQRNEQFF
few 14 NA TRBJ2-6 TRBV6-6 TGTGCCAGCAGTTCGGGTACAGGGGCCAACGTCCTGACTTTC CASSSGTGANVLTF
NA 17 NA TRBJ1-2 TRBV9 TGTGCCAGCAGCTTCGGAGAGGACAGCGCACGTGGTTATGGCTACACCTTC CASSFGEDSARGYGYTF
once 14 NA TRBJ2-7 TRBV19 TGTGCCAGTAGGCCAACGGGTGGAGTCTACGAGCAGTACTTC CASRPTGGVYEQYF
NA 13 NA TRBJ2-7 TRBV20-1 TGCAGTGCTAGGGACGACTGGGCGTACGAGCAGTACTTC CSARDDWAYEQYF
NA 11 NA TRBJ1-3 TRBV13 TGTGCCAGCAGCCCCACGAGTGGACTGGATTTT CASSPTSGLDF
NA 16 NA TRBJ2-1 TRBV7-9 TGTGCCAGCAGCCAAGAGGTGAGGGATAGCGGAGGTGAGCAGTTCTTC CASSQEVRDSGGEQFF
NA 13 TRBD2 TRBJ2-7 TRBV6-5 TGTGCCAGCAGTTACTCGGGAGGGTTGGAGCAGTACTTC CASSYSGGLEQYF
NA 13 NA TRBJ2-1 TRBV5-1 TGCGCCAGCAGCTTGCGGGGTTTCGATGAGCAGTTCTTC CASSLRGFDEQFF
NA 16 TRBD1 TRBJ1-2 TRBV4-3 TGCGCCAGCAGCCAACTGGGACAGCTATCTACCTATGGCTACACCTTC CASSQLGQLSTYGYTF
once 12 TRBD1 TRBJ1-5 TRBV20-1 TGCAGTGCTCGGACAGGTCCGGGCCCCCAGCATTTT CSARTGPGPQHF
few 15 TRBD1 TRBJ2-7 TRBV15 TGTGCCACCAGCAGAGATCGGGCAGGGGGCTACGAGCAGTACTTC CATSRDRAGGYEQYF
NA 12 NA TRBJ2-7 TRBV29-1 TGCAGCATAGGGGACCCGGGAAACGAGCAGTACTTC CSIGDPGNEQYF
NA 14 NA TRBJ2-3 TRBV20-1 TGCAGTGCTGGGGTCGGGGGGCTGGCAGATACGCAGTATTTT CSAGVGGLADTQYF
NA 16 NA TRBJ2-1 TRBV2 TGTGCCAGCAGTGAAGGTCGCACAGGGTCCTACAATGAGCAGTTCTTC CASSEGRTGSYNEQFF
NA 15 NA TRBJ1-2 TRBV9 TGTGCCAGCAGCCGTTTCCCTCAAGCTAACTATGGCTACACCTTC CASSRFPQANYGYTF
few 14 NA TRBJ2-3 TRBV10-1 TGCGCCAGCACCTTGACACTTCGCCCGTTAGAGCAGTATTTT CASTLTLRPLEQYF
NA 18 NA TRBJ2-7 TRBV2 TGTGCCAGCAGTGCCCATGAACGGACAGACCTACTATCCTACGAGCAGTACTTC CASSAHERTDLLSYEQYF
many 15 NA TRBJ1-1 TRBV5-1 TGCGCCAGCAGCTTGGTGTACAGGGTTCCCACTGAAGCTTTCTTT CASSLVYRVPTEAFF
many 13 NA TRBJ1-1 TRBV5-8 TGTGCCAGCAGCTTGGATGACGGTAGAGAAGCTTTCTTT CASSLDDGREAFF
NA 12 NA TRBJ1-2 TRBV6-2/TRBV6-3 TGTGCCAGCAGTACCGGGACGGATAGCTACACCTTC CASSTGTDSYTF
NA 16 NA TRBJ2-7 TRBV20-1 TGCAGTGCTAGGGTCGTCCGGACAGATAATTTAGGCGAGCAGTACTTC CSARVVRTDNLGEQYF
NA 18 TRBD1 TRBJ2-3 TRBV27 TGTGCCAGCAGTTTGACATCGACCGGGACAGGGCCCACAGATACGCAGTATTTT CASSLTSTGTGPTDTQYF
NA 11 NA TRBJ2-2 TRBV29-1 TGCAGCGTTGGGGACACCTGGGAGCTGTTTTTT CSVGDTWELFF
NA 14 TRBD2 TRBJ2-1 TRBV7-6 TGTGCCAGCAGTGCCCAGCGGGGGTTCAATGAGCAGTTCTTC CASSAQRGFNEQFF
few 10 NA TRBJ1-2 TRBV20-1 TGCAGTGCTAAGTACTATGGCTACACCTTC CSAKYYGYTF
NA 15 NA TRBJ1-6 TRBV9 TGTGCCAGCAGCCCCCACGGAGAGGGAAATTCACCCCTCCACTTT CASSPHGEGNSPLHF
NA 17 NA TRBJ2-3 TRBV11-2 TGTGCCAGCAGCTTAGATGACACAGGGCCTAGCACAGATACGCAGTATTTT CASSLDDTGPSTDTQYF
once 16 TRBD1 TRBJ1-6 TRBV7-8 TGTGCCAGCAGCCCTAGGAGGAGGGGGCAAGATTCACCCCTCCACTTT CASSPRRRGQDSPLHF
many 15 TRBD2 TRBJ2-1 TRBV10-3 TGTGCCATCAGTGAGTTGGCTAGCGGGAGGAATGAGCAGTTCTTC CAISELASGRNEQFF
NA 17 TRBD1 TRBJ2-1 TRBV11-2 TGTGCCAGCAGCTTAGGGGTGATTGGCAGGGGGCCAAATGAGCAGTTCTTC CASSLGVIGRGPNEQFF
NA 14 TRBD2 TRBJ2-1 TRBV24-1 TGTGCCACCGCGGCGAGACTAGCGACAAATGAGCAGTTCTTC CATAARLATNEQFF
NA 14 TRBD2 TRBJ2-5 TRBV20-1 TGCAGTGCTACCCTAGCGGGAGTCGAGGAGACCCAGTACTTC CSATLAGVEETQYF
NA 20 TRBD2 TRBJ2-1 TRBV6-2/TRBV6-3 TGTGCCAGCAGTTTCGCGGGACTAGCGGGAGGTTCACCAAGGTACAATGAGCAGTTCTTC CASSFAGLAGGSPRYNEQFF
many 16 NA TRBJ1-1 TRBV4-1 TGCGCCAGCAGCCAAGATCTAGTCCTTTGGGGCACTGAAGCTTTCTTT CASSQDLVLWGTEAFF
many 13 NA TRBJ2-3 TRBV11-2 TGTGCCATTAGCAAGTCTAGCACAGATACGCAGTATTTT CAISKSSTDTQYF
NA 14 TRBD1 TRBJ1-2 TRBV5-1 TGCGCCAGCAGTCAGACAGGGGGCGAGGATGGCTACACCTTC CASSQTGGEDGYTF
NA 16 TRBD1 TRBJ1-6 TRBV5-5 TGTGCCAGCAGACGGGACAGAAGCTCCTATAATTCACCCCTCCACTTT CASRRDRSSYNSPLHF
once 15 TRBD2 TRBJ2-1 TRBV10-3 TGTGCCATCAGTGACGGGAGGGCCTCCTACAATGAGCAGTTCTTC CAISDGRASYNEQFF
many 13 NA TRBJ1-2 TRBV9 TGTGCCAGCAGCGCAGGGGATCCCTATGGCTACACCTTC CASSAGDPYGYTF
NA 15 NA TRBJ2-7 TRBV29-1 TGCAGCGTTGAACTGTCCGGAGGCGGCAATTACGAGCAGTACTTC CSVELSGGGNYEQYF
NA 14 NA TRBJ1-2 TRBV29-1 TGCAGCGCCGAAAGTTTAACGGGGGACTATGGCTACACCTTC CSAESLTGDYGYTF
NA 10 NA TRBJ1-2 TRBV24-1 TGTGCTAGAGGGACGGGTGGCTACACCTTC CARGTGGYTF
NA 14 NA TRBJ2-7 TRBV6-5 TGTGCCAGCAGTTACGGTGGGGTCTCCTACGAGCAGTACTTC CASSYGGVSYEQYF
NA 16 NA TRBJ2-1 TRBV20-1 TGCAGTGCTAATAAACCGGGTCGCCGAGCGAACAATGAGCAGTTCTTC CSANKPGRRANNEQFF